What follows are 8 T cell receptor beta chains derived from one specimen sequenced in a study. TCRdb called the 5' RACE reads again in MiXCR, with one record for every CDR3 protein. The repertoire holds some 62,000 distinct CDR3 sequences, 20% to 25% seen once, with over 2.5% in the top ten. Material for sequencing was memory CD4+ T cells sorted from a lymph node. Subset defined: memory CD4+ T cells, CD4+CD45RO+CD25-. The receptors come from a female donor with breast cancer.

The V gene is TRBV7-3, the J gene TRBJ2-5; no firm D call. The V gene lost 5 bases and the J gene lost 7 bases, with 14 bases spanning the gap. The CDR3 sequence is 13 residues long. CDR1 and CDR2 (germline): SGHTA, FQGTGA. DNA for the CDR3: TGTGCCAGCAGCGCAGACCCCGAAGGGACCCAGTACTTC. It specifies CASSADPEGTQYF.

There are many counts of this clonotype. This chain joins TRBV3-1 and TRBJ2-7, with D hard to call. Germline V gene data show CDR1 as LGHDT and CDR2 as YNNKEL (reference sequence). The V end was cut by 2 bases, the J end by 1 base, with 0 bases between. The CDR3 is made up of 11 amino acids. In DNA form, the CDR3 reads TGTGCCAGCAGCCAATCCTACGAGCAGTACTTC. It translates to CASSQSYEQYF.

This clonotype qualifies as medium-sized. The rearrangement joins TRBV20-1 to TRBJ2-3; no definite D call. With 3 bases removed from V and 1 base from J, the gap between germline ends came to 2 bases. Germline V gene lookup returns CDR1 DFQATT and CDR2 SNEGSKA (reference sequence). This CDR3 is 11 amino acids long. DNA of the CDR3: TGCAGTGCTAGCGGCACAGATACGCAGTATTTT. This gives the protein CSASGTDTQYF.

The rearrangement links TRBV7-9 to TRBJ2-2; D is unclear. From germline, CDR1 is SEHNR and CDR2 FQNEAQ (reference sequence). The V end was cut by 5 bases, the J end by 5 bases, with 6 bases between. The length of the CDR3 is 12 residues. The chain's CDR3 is CASSRTTGELFF. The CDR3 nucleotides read TGTGCCAGCAGCCGCACGACCGGGGAGCTGTTTTTT.

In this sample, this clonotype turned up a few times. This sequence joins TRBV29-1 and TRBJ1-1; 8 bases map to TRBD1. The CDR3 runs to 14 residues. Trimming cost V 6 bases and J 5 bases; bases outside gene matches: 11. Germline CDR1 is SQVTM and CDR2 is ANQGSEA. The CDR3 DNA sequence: TGCAGCGTCATCACCTCAGGGGGCCCAACTGAAGCTTTCTTT. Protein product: CSVITSGGPTEAFF.

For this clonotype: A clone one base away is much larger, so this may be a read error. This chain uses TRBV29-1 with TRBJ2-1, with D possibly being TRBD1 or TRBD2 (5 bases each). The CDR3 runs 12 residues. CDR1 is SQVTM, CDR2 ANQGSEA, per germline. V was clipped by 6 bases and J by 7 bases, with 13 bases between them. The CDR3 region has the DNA TGCAGCGTCCGGGACGGTGGGAATGAGCAGTTCTTC. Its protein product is CSVRDGGNEQFF.

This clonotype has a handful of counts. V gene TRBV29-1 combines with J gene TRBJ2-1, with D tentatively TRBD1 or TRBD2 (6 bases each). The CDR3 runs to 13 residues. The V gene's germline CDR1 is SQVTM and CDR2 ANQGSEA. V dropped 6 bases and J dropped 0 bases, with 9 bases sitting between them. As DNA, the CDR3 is TGCAGCGTCGGGGGCGTCTCCTACAATGAGCAGTTCTTC. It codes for CSVGGVSYNEQFF.

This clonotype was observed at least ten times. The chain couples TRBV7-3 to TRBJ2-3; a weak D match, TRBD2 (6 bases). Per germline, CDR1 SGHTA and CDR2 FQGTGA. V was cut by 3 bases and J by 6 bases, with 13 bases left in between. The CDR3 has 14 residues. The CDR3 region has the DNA TGTGCCAGCAGCTTGGGTAGCGGAACGGATACGCAGTATTTT. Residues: CASSLGSGTDTQYF.